Reported below is one T cell receptor (beta chain). This clone's antigen is unknown. Per-base quality was not reported, and no clone a single base away is much larger than it. V ends up 5 bases short and J 2 bases short, with an unmatched junction base count of 14. CDR1 and CDR2 were assigned from the germline V gene as SGHVS and FQNEAQ. The cysteine opens and the phenylalanine closes a CDR3 of 17 amino acids. Kept here is only the CDR3 DNA, which spans 51 bases and is read in frame from base 1. The data were obtained in a study of T cell responses to AZD1222 COVID-19 vaccine (dated by TCRdb to the early 2020s). Study-wide context: AZD1222 recipients whose second dose came at about 4 weeks and those whose second dose came at about 12 weeks were combined into one group, since spike-specific TCR depth and breadth did not differ between the two schedules. TCR sequencing covered approximately 230 trial participants: 200 to 220 given two doses of AZD1222 and some 25 given two doses of MenACWY control vaccine. Trial participants were enrolled by age into 18-55, 56-69 and 70-plus year subgroups, with roughly 160, 29 and 62 TCR-sequenced participants respectively. Paper-wide results and their limitations: Nearly half of unique spike-specific TCRs reportedly recognized epitopes outside regions mutated in the B.1.351 and B.1.1.7 variants. Vaccine-associated CD4 TCRs spanned the whole spike protein, with dominant responses in regions 160-218 and 743-854. The 56-69-year group was small, and its depth increase did not reach significance, likely because of low power. Participants were mostly white British, with more females than males. The authors suggested clonal diversity may have been underestimated. Conclusions about previously exposed vaccinees are limited because only a handful of AZD1222 recipients were SARS-CoV-2 seropositive at baseline. Because no samples from the day 14 peak response were available, repertoires could be characterized only after the peak T cell response. After two AZD1222 doses, spike-specific TCR breadth and depth were significantly higher than at day 0 and than in MenACWY recipients.

What this sample's time point label stands for: baseline before first vaccination. Samples from vaccinated people were obtained from the UK trials COV001 and COV002, which included a single-blind randomized controlled phase 2/3 trial of AZD1222 (ChAdOx1 nCoV-19) in healthy adults. For TCRbeta chain sequencing, PBMC samples from trial participants were taken at day 0 and at day 28 after the second dose. The CDR3 regions of human TCRbeta chains were analyzed by immunosequencing. Per the source publication's procedure: Repertoire TCRs were matched against a reference library of SARS-CoV-2-specific TCRs generated with the MIRA antigen-specificity platform. Breadth was defined as the fraction of unique TCRs that were SARS-CoV-2-associated, and depth was defined as the fraction of total T cells that were SARS-CoV-2-associated. Using the MIRA data, every spike-specific TCR was mapped to the spike region that the TCR reacted to and assigned to either a CD4 or a CD8 class. Log10-transformed breadth and depth values were compared by one-way ANOVA with Sidak's multiple comparisons tests. Sourced from immuneACCESS, this table was stored by TCRdb with only in-frame sequences that have V and J called. A share of the clones is absent; for the studies checked, an unresolved V gene accounts for under half, and the remainder has no known explanation. V and J calls and clone size are given by that table; D and trimming were obtained from the DNA. This sample gives approximately 200,000 clones in total; approximately 94% of them show up just once. Jointly, the top ten make up 9.2% of the sample.

The source material was peripheral blood, sampled on day 0 of AZD1222 vaccination. This sequence was found in an adult in good health. The chain couples TRBV7-8 to TRBJ2-7, with 8 central nucleotides matching TRBD2. The DNA sequence is as follows: TGTGCCAGCAGCCGCGATAGCGGGACTTCTGTCACCTACGAGCAGTACTTC. It translates to CASSRDSGTSVTYEQYF.